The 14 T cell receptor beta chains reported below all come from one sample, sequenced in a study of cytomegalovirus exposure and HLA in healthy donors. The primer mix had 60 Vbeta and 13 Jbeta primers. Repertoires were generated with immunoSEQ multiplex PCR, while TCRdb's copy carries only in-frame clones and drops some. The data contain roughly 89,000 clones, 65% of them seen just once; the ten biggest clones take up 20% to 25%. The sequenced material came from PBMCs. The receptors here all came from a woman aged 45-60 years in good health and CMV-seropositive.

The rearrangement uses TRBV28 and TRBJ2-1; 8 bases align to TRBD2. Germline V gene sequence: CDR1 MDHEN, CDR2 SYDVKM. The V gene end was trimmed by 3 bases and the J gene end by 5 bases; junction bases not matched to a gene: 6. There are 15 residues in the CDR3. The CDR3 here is CASSLVVAGNNEQFF. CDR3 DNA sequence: TGTGCCAGCAGTTTGGTGGTAGCGGGGAACAATGAGCAGTTCTTC.

The chain's CDR3 is CASSPGQSRNTQYF. CDR3 bases: TGTGCCAGCAGCCCCGGACAGTCTAGGAATACGCAGTATTTT. The chain recombines TRBV7-3 with TRBJ2-3; D possibly corresponds to TRBD1 (6 bases). Trimming took off 5 bases at V and 7 bases at J, with 16 bases between the two ends. Germline V gives CDR1 SGHTA, CDR2 FQGTGA. CDR3 length: 14 amino acids.

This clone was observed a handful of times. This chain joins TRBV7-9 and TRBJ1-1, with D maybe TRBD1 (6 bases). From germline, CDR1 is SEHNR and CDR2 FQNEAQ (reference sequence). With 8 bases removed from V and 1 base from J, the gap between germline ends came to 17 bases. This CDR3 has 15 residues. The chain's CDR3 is CASEGTPVPNTEAFF. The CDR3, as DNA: TGTGCCAGCGAAGGGACACCCGTTCCGAACACTGAAGCTTTCTTT.

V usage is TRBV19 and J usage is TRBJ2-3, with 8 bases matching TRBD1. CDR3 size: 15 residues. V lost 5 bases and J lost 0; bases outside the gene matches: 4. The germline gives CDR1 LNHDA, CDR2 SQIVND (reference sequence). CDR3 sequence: CASSPRTGSTDTQYF. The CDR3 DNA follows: TGTGCCAGTAGTCCGCGGACAGGGAGCACAGATACGCAGTATTTT. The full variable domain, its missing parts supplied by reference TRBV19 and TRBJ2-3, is DGGITQSPKYLFRKEGQNVTLSCEQNLNHDAMYWYRQDPGQGLRLIYYSQIVNDFQKGDIAEGYSVSREKKESFPLTVTSAQKNPTAFYLCASSPRTGSTDTQYFGPGTRLTVL.

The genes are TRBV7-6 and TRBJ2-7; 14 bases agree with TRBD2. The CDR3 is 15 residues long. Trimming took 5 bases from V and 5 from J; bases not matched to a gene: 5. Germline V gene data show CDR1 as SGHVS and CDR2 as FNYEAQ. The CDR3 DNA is TGTGCCAGCAGCCCCTGGACTAGCGGGGGGAACGAGCAGTACTTC. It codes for CASSPWTSGGNEQYF.

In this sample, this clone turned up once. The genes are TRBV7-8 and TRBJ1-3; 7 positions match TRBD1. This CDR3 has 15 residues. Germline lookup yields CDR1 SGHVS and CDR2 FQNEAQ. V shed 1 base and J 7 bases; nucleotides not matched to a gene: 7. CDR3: CASSLEKGALNTIYF. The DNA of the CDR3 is TGTGCCAGCAGCTTAGAAAAGGGGGCTCTCAACACCATATATTTT.

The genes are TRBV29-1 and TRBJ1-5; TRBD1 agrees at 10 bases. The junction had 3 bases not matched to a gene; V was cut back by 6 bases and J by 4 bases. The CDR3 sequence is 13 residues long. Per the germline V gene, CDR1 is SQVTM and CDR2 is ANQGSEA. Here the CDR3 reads CSVGTGVNQPQHF. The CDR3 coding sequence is TGCAGCGTGGGGACAGGGGTTAATCAGCCCCAGCATTTT.

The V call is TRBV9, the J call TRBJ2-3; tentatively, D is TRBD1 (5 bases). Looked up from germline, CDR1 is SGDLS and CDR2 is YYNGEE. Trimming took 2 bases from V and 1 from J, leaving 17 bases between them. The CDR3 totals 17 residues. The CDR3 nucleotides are TGTGCCAGCAGCGTCACCCCAGGGCGCCAAGGCACAGATACGCAGTATTTT. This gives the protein CASSVTPGRQGTDTQYF. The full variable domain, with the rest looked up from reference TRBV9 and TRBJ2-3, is DSGVTQTPKHLITATGQRVTLRCSPRSGDLSVYWYQQSLDQGLQFLIQYYNGEERAKGNILERFSAQQFPDLHSELNLSSLELGDSALYFCASSVTPGRQGTDTQYFGPGTRLTVL.

CDR3 residues: CASSRTVLIEKLFF. CDR3 sequence (DNA): TGTGCCAGCAGCCGGACAGTCCTCATCGAAAAACTGTTTTTT. V gene TRBV7-6 combines with J gene TRBJ1-4, with D tentatively TRBD1 (6 bases). Germline V lookup: CDR1 SGHVS, CDR2 FNYEAQ. The V end was cut by 5 bases, the J end by 8 bases, with 15 bases between. This CDR3 spans 14 amino acids.

CDR3 amino acids: CASSGPARRGGHETQYF. The CDR3 DNA reads as TGTGCCAGCAGCGGACCCGCTCGCCGGGGGGGCCACGAGACCCAGTACTTC. The rearrangement joins TRBV7-2 to TRBJ2-5; 8 nucleotides align to TRBD2. The CDR3 covers 17 residues. V was pared by 5 bases and J by 5 bases, with 16 bases of the junction left unmatched. The V gene's germline CDR1 is SGHTA and CDR2 FQGNSA.

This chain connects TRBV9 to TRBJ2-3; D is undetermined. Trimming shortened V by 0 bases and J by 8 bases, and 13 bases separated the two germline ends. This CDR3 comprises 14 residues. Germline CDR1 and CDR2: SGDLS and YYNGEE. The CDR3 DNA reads TGTGCCAGCAGCGTAGTAGACTTCGGCTTTACGCAGTATTTT. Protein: CASSVVDFGFTQYF. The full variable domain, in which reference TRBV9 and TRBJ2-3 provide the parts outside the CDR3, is DSGVTQTPKHLITATGQRVTLRCSPRSGDLSVYWYQQSLDQGLQFLIQYYNGEERAKGNILERFSAQQFPDLHSELNLSSLELGDSALYFCASSVVDFGFTQYFGPGTRLTVL.

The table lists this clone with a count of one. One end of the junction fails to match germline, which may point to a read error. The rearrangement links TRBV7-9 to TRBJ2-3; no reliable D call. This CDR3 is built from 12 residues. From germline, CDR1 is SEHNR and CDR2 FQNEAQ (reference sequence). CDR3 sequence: CSSSSRGDTQYF. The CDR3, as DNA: TGTTCCAGCAGTTCCAGAGGAGATACGCAGTATTTT.

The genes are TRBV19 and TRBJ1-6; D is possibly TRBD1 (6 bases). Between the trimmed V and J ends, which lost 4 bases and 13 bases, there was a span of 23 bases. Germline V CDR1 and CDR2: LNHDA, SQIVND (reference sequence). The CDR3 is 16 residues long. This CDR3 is CASSTLQTGSSLPLHF. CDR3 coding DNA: TGTGCCAGTAGTACCCTTCAGACAGGCTCGTCGCTCCCCCTCCACTTT.

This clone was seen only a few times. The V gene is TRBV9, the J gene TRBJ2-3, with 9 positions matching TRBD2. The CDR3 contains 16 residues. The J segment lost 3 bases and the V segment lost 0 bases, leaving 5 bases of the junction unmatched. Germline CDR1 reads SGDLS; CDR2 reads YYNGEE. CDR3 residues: CASSVEGRGGTDTQYF. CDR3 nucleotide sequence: TGTGCCAGCAGCGTAGAAGGGCGGGGGGGTACAGATACGCAGTATTTT.